The 28 T cell receptor beta chains reported below all come from one sample, sequenced in a study of cytotoxic CD8 clonotypes in ibrutinib-treated CLL. The protocol was immunoSEQ multiplex PCR, while the TCRdb copy is restricted to in-frame clones and leaves out a portion. The repertoire has some 150,000 clones, approximately 80% of them found once; the top ten carry around 13%. Source: PBMCs, taken after 12 months of ibrutinib treatment. The receptors were gathered from a human donor with chronic lymphocytic leukemia.

The chain is built from TRBV5-4 and TRBJ2-7; D is ambiguous. The CDR3 is 15 residues long. The V gene's germline CDR1 is SGHNT and CDR2 YYREEE (reference sequence). Between the trimmed V and J ends, which lost 1 base and 7 bases, there was a span of 18 bases. This CDR3 is CASSLRTGAVGEQYF. For the CDR3, the DNA is TGTGCCAGCAGCTTGCGGACCGGAGCCGTGGGGGAGCAGTACTTC.

V and J are TRBV4-2 and TRBJ2-7; a weak D match, TRBD2 (6 bases). V was shortened by 0 bases and J by 0 bases, with 12 bases between the two germline ends. Germline V gene sequence: CDR1 LGHNA, CDR2 YNFKEQ. The CDR3 is 16 residues long. The DNA of the CDR3 is TGTGCCAGCAGCCAAGATGGCGGGGTAGCCTCCTACGAGCAGTACTTC. It specifies CASSQDGGVASYEQYF.

The chain joins TRBV15 to TRBJ1-2; perhaps TRBD1 as D (5 bases). CDR1 LNHNV and CDR2 YYDKDF come from the germline V gene (reference sequence). V was clipped by 0 bases and J by 4 bases, with 9 bases between them. The CDR3 extends over 14 amino acids. In DNA, the CDR3 is TGTGCCACCAGCAGAGATTCCAGGGTCTATGGCTACACCTTC. As protein: CATSRDSRVYGYTF.

This chain uses TRBV5-1 with TRBJ2-7, with 8 bases matching TRBD1. The J segment lost 2 bases and the V segment lost 7 bases, leaving 8 bases of the junction unmatched. The CDR3 totals 14 residues. Per the germline V gene, CDR1 is SGHRS and CDR2 is YFSETQ. The chain's CDR3 is CASSATGAAYEQYF. The DNA of the CDR3 is TGCGCCAGCTCGGCGACAGGGGCGGCCTACGAGCAGTACTTC.

This clone turned up a few times. The chain employs TRBV4-3 and TRBJ1-2; D is ambiguous. This CDR3 region has 16 residues. Germline V lookup: CDR1 LGHNA, CDR2 YSLEER. V lost 0 bases and J 3 bases, leaving 14 bases between the germline ends. This CDR3 is CASSQDTGFFDYGYTF. As DNA, the CDR3 is TGCGCCAGCAGCCAAGACACCGGGTTCTTCGACTATGGCTACACCTTC.

This chain joins TRBV28 and TRBJ1-1; 7 nucleotides match TRBD1. The germline V gene encodes CDR1 MDHEN and CDR2 SYDVKM. V was clipped by 2 bases and J by 11 bases; unmatched bases: 11. This CDR3 region has 14 residues. CDR3 coding DNA: TGTGCCAGCAGTTTAAGGTGGCAGGGGGTGGTGGCTTTCTTT. It codes for CASSLRWQGVVAFF.

The chain recombines TRBV10-2 with TRBJ2-5; D ambiguous. The V gene lost 7 bases and the J gene lost 4 bases, with 13 bases spanning the gap. The CDR3 runs 13 residues. CDR1 is WSHSY, CDR2 SAAADI, per germline. CDR3 nucleotide sequence: TGCGCCAGCACCCGGACCCGAACAGAGACCCAGTACTTC. Its translation is CASTRTRTETQYF.

The chain joins TRBV2 to TRBJ2-2; D is undetermined. Trimming stripped 8 bases from V and 3 bases from J, with 7 bases between. The CDR3 extends over 12 amino acids. The germline V gene has CDR1 SNHLY and CDR2 FYNNEI. The CDR3 spells CASGVYTGELFF. In DNA, the CDR3 is TGTGCCAGCGGGGTTTACACCGGGGAGCTGTTTTTT.

This clone was seen a single time. J is TRBJ2-2 and V is TRBV7-6, with 9 bases fitting TRBD2. CDR3 length: 17 amino acids. V dropped 5 bases and J dropped 6; count of bases not matched to a gene: 13. Germline CDR1 is SGHVS and CDR2 is FNYEAQ. The CDR3, as DNA: TGTGCCAGCAGCGCCTCTCTAGCGGGGAGGGTTTCCGGGGAGCTGTTTTTT. The encoded protein is CASSASLAGRVSGELFF.

This sequence joins TRBV7-6 and TRBJ1-4, with 7 bases identical to TRBD1. Losses at the gene ends were 4 bases for V and 4 bases for J; bases not matched to a gene: 18. The CDR3 loop spans 19 amino acids. CDR1 is SGHVS and CDR2 is FNYEAQ in the germline V gene. DNA for the CDR3: TGTGCCAGCAGCTCCCACCCCGGACAGGAGGTCCTTTTTAATGAAAAACTGTTTTTT. Protein product: CASSSHPGQEVLFNEKLFF. Full variable domain (outside the CDR3, taken from reference TRBV7-6 and TRBJ1-4): GAGVSQSPRYKVTKRGQDVALRCDPISGHVSLYWYRQALGQGPEFLTYFNYEAQQDKSGLPNDRFSAERPEGSISTLTIQRTEQRDSAMYRCASSSHPGQEVLFNEKLFFGSGTQLSVL.

The V call is TRBV11-2, the J call TRBJ2-7, with D maybe TRBD1 (5 bases). The germline V gene encodes CDR1 SGHAT and CDR2 FQNNGV. Between the trimmed V and J ends, which lost 5 bases and 3 bases, there was a span of 17 bases. CDR3 size: 15 residues. This CDR3 is CASSQGDFWGYEQYF. CDR3 in DNA: TGTGCCAGCAGCCAAGGGGATTTTTGGGGCTACGAGCAGTACTTC.

This CDR3 is CASSLVAVGNTQYF. DNA of the CDR3: TGTGCCAGCAGCTTGGTTGCGGTGGGAAATACGCAGTATTTT. The rearrangement uses TRBV5-6 and TRBJ2-3; D uncertain. Trimming removed 0 bases at V and 7 bases at J, with 12 bases between. This CDR3 comprises 14 residues. CDR1 is SGHDT and CDR2 is YYEEEE in the germline V gene.

There are a few counts of this clone. The chain is built from TRBV28 and TRBJ2-1; possible D gene TRBD2, 6 bases. The ends were cut back, 3 bases at V and 9 bases at J, with 21 bases in the middle. The CDR3 has 16 residues. Germline V gene lookup returns CDR1 MDHEN and CDR2 SYDVKM. CDR3 in amino acids: CASSFLQSTARGEQFF. DNA for the CDR3: TGTGCCAGCAGTTTTCTCCAATCGACAGCGCGGGGTGAGCAGTTCTTC.

Worth noting for this clone: The sample contains more than one DNA sequence encoding this CDR3. The chain joins TRBV7-9 to TRBJ2-7; no clear D. The CDR3 contains 13 residues. V dropped 1 base and J dropped 2 bases, with 6 bases sitting between them. Germline values: CDR1 SEHNR, CDR2 FQNEAQ (reference sequence). The CDR3 sequence is CASSLGFTYEQYF. CDR3 nucleotides: TGTGCCAGCAGCTTAGGTTTTACCTACGAGCAGTACTTC.

The chain carries TRBV5-6 and TRBJ2-1; unclear D gene. From germline, CDR1 is SGHDT and CDR2 YYEEEE. V lost 4 bases and J lost 8, with 16 bases in between. The CDR3 loop spans 14 amino acids. The CDR3 loop is CASSKIVDQDEQFF. Written as DNA, the CDR3 is TGTGCCAGCAGCAAGATTGTCGATCAGGATGAGCAGTTCTTC. The variable domain in full, completed from reference TRBV5-6 and TRBJ2-1, reads DAGVTQSPTHLIKTRGQQVTLRCSPKSGHDTVSWYQQALGQGPQFIFQYYEEEERQRGNFPDRFSGHQFPNYSSELNVNALLLGDSALYLCASSKIVDQDEQFFGPGTRLTVL.

The chain combines TRBV14 with TRBJ1-1; D is ambiguous. Germline V gene lookup returns CDR1 SGHDN and CDR2 FVKESK. The CDR3 sequence is 14 residues long. The V end lost 4 bases, the J end lost 8 bases, and 17 bases lay between the germline ends. DNA for the CDR3: TGTGCCAGCAGCCGAGAGGGCGGTGGCCGCGAAGCTTTCTTT. This gives the protein CASSREGGGREAFF.

The chain recombines TRBV6-4 with TRBJ2-7; 10 bases are a match to TRBD1. This CDR3 is 20 amino acids long. The V gene end was trimmed by 5 bases and the J gene end by 5 bases; junction bases not matched to a gene: 24. Germline lookup yields CDR1 MRHNA and CDR2 SNTAGT. The CDR3 here is CASSTPGQGNMSPLGDEQYF. The DNA for the CDR3 is TGTGCCAGCAGTACACCGGGACAGGGGAACATGTCCCCTCTCGGCGACGAGCAGTACTTC.

The chain links TRBV5-4 to TRBJ2-2; 15 nucleotides align to TRBD2. The CDR3 covers 17 residues. Germline V gene data show CDR1 as SGHNT and CDR2 as YYREEE (reference sequence). V was pared by 10 bases and J by 4 bases, with 11 bases of the junction left unmatched. CDR3 in DNA: TGTGCCGCCGGGACTAGCGGGAGGATATCAACCACCGGGGAGCTGTTTTTT. Its protein product is CAAGTSGRISTTGELFF.

The CDR3: CASTIRGTGGTEAFF. In DNA, the CDR3 is TGTGCCAGTACCATCCGAGGGACAGGGGGCACTGAAGCTTTCTTT. The chain recombines TRBV19 with TRBJ1-1; 11 bases line up with TRBD1. From germline, CDR1 is LNHDA and CDR2 SQIVND (reference sequence). CDR3 length: 15 residues. The J segment lost 4 bases and the V segment lost 7 bases, leaving 8 bases of the junction unmatched.

This chain uses TRBV6-1 with TRBJ2-2; D is ambiguous. The CDR3 is 13 residues long. V was pared by 3 bases and J by 1 base, with 3 bases between. Germline V gene lookup returns CDR1 MNHNS and CDR2 SASEGT. Written as DNA, the CDR3 is TGTGCCAGCAGTGAGCTGAACACCGGGGAGCTGTTTTTT. It yields the protein CASSELNTGELFF.

CDR3 amino acids: CASSIGQGYNEQFF. CDR3 coding DNA: TGTGCCAGTAGTATCGGACAGGGGTACAATGAGCAGTTCTTC. This chain connects TRBV19 to TRBJ2-1, with TRBD1 matching over 9 bases. Germline CDR1 LNHDA, CDR2 SQIVND (reference sequence). CDR3 length: 14 residues. V lost 3 bases and J lost 4; bases outside the gene matches: 1.

V gene TRBV11-2 combines with J gene TRBJ2-1, with TRBD1 matching over 7 bases. CDR1 is SGHAT and CDR2 is FQNNGV in the germline V gene. With V trimmed by 5 bases and J by 2 bases, 12 bases remained unmatched. The CDR3 is 17 amino acids. CDR3 protein: CASSIASGTAAYNEQFF. In nucleotides, the CDR3 is TGTGCCAGCAGCATAGCGTCCGGGACAGCGGCCTACAATGAGCAGTTCTTC.

The DNA of the CDR3 is TGTGCCAGCAGTTACGAAAGAGGGGCGACCCAGTACTTC. Translating gives CASSYERGATQYF. The J gene is TRBJ2-5, the V gene TRBV6-5, with D perhaps assigned TRBD1 or TRBD2 (5 bases each). V was cut by 2 bases and J by 7 bases, with 11 bases left in between. This CDR3 is built from 13 residues. The germline CDR1 and CDR2 sequences are MNHEY and SVGAGI.

This chain joins TRBV4-1 and TRBJ1-5; TRBD1 might be the D (5 bases). CDR1 and CDR2 (germline): MGHRA, YSYEKL. The ends were cut back, 3 bases at V and 0 bases at J, with 24 bases in the middle. This CDR3 is 20 amino acids long. The CDR3 loop is CASSHRQILTSIYSNQPQHF. CDR3 in DNA: TGCGCCAGCAGCCACCGACAGATCCTAACATCAATATATAGCAATCAGCCCCAGCATTTT.

The table lists this clone with a count of one. The same CDR3 arises from other DNA sequences in this sample as well. The chain has TRBV18 and TRBJ2-5; unclear D gene. V lost 1 base, J lost 2 bases, and 5 bases lay in between. From germline, CDR1 is KGHSH and CDR2 LQKENI. CDR3 length: 13 amino acids. CDR3: CASSPLGQETQYF. The CDR3 DNA reads TGTGCCAGCTCACCACTGGGGCAAGAGACCCAGTACTTC.

This clone was found once. This chain joins TRBV27 and TRBJ2-7, with D tentatively TRBD1 (6 bases). Trimming left V 2 bases short and J 3 bases short, with 14 bases between. The CDR3 runs to 15 residues. CDR1 is MNHEY and CDR2 is SMNVEV in the germline V gene (reference sequence). CDR3 coding DNA: TGTGCCAGCAGTTTACGACGGGACATAATCTACGAGCAGTACTTC. Encoded protein: CASSLRRDIIYEQYF.

This clone has at least ten counts. J is TRBJ2-7 and V is TRBV5-1; 9 positions match TRBD2. The junction had 10 bases not matched to a gene; V was cut back by 0 bases and J by 9 bases. This CDR3 comprises 15 residues. The germline gives CDR1 SGHRS, CDR2 YFSETQ. The CDR3 protein is CASSLDPGTSKAQYF. The CDR3 DNA is TGCGCCAGCAGCTTGGACCCCGGGACTAGCAAAGCGCAGTACTTC.

The chain is built from TRBV18 and TRBJ1-2, with 9 nucleotides matching TRBD1. This CDR3 region has 15 residues. V shed 2 bases and J 5 bases; nucleotides not matched to a gene: 6. CDR1 and CDR2 from the germline V gene are KGHSH and LQKENI. CDR3 amino acids: CASSPGTGLGYGYTF. For the CDR3, the DNA is TGTGCCAGCTCACCAGGGACAGGGTTGGGGTATGGCTACACCTTC.